Below, one T cell receptor beta chain is given with its context. From the RACE reads, TCRdb called clonotypes with MiXCR, one entry per CDR3 protein. The sample lists 90,000 or so distinct CDR3 sequences; about 11% were seen once. This specimen comes from a study of human T cells and chemical hapten exposure. Looked up from germline, CDR1 is MNHNS and CDR2 is SASEGT. V was pared by 5 bases and J by 7 bases, with 5 bases of the junction left unmatched. This CDR3 spans 13 amino acids. Time point specified: patch test 1, 2 weeks after DPC sensitization. Treatment defined: therapeutic diphenylcyclopropenone sensitization with weekly scalp DPC.

The specimen was whole blood, collected in connection with sensitization to the hapten diphenylcyclopropenone (DPC). The sequence came from a middle-aged man with alopecia areata. Some clones in this sample may be carry-over from other donors' samples. The chain has TRBV6-1 and TRBJ2-3, with TRBD1 identical over 8 bases. The CDR3 here is CASSPDRAYTQYF. The CDR3 nucleotides are TGTGCCAGCAGTCCGGACAGGGCATATACGCAGTATTTT.